Listed here are 13 T cell receptor beta chains from one sample, sequenced in a study of blood T cell repertoires in COVID-19. Some clones are missing from TCRdb's copy, which holds only in-frame ones; the method was immunoSEQ multiplex PCR. The sample has about 210,000 clones, around 84% seen once. Sequenced: peripheral blood. All receptors derive from a woman aged 80 or over with COVID-19, enrolled during active disease.

V gene TRBV12-3 or TRBV12-4 combines with J gene TRBJ1-5; the D gene is possibly TRBD1 (5 bases). V was cut by 5 bases and J by 2 bases, with 7 bases left in between. The CDR3 runs to 13 residues. The CDR3 sequence: CASSRTRNQPQHF. CDR3 bases: TGTGCCAGCAGTCGGACACGCAATCAGCCCCAGCATTTT.

This sequence joins TRBV9 and TRBJ2-7; TRBD2 matches at 8 bases. Per germline, CDR1 SGDLS and CDR2 YYNGEE. Losses at the gene ends were 4 bases for V and 2 bases for J; bases not matched to a gene: 8. The CDR3 sequence is 15 residues long. Here the CDR3 DNA reads TGTGCCAGCAGCCCGGGAGGGGTGCCTACCTACGAGCAGTACTTC. It codes for CASSPGGVPTYEQYF.

The genes are TRBV11-2 and TRBJ1-1, with D maybe TRBD1 (5 bases). This CDR3 is built from 17 residues. Per germline, CDR1 SGHAT and CDR2 FQNNGV. V was clipped by 1 base and J by 2 bases, with 17 bases between them. The DNA of the CDR3 is TGTGCCAGCAGCTTAGTCTCAGGGTGGAAAAAAAACACTGAAGCTTTCTTT. Translated: CASSLVSGWKKNTEAFF.

The rearrangement joins TRBV7-2 to TRBJ1-5; 8 bases line up with TRBD1. V shed 5 bases, J shed 7 bases, and the junction held 10 bases outside the gene matches. The germline gives CDR1 SGHTA, CDR2 FQGNSA. This CDR3 has 15 residues. The CDR3 loop reads CASSLGTGVNQPQHF. The CDR3 DNA follows: TGTGCCAGCAGCCTCGGGACAGGCGTCAACCAGCCCCAGCATTTT.

This clone was recorded a few times. This sequence joins TRBV6-5 and TRBJ2-7, with TRBD2 identical over 7 bases. Germline V gene data show CDR1 as MNHEY and CDR2 as SVGAGI. The CDR3 extends over 15 amino acids. V dropped 5 bases and J dropped 3; count of bases not matched to a gene: 10. The chain's CDR3 is CASSPGGGIVYEQYV. The CDR3 nucleotides are TGTGCCAGCAGTCCTGGGGGGGGGATCGTCTACGAGCAGTACGTC.

The V call is TRBV5-1, the J call TRBJ2-5, with 11 positions matching TRBD2. The CDR3 is made up of 16 amino acids. CDR1 is SGHRS, CDR2 YFSETQ, per germline. V was pared by 4 bases and J by 5 bases, with 10 bases of the junction left unmatched. CDR3 protein: CASSLPLSGGAETQYF. CDR3 bases: TGCGCCAGCAGCCTTCCACTTAGCGGGGGGGCTGAGACCCAGTACTTC.

The chain uses TRBV6-6 and TRBJ2-7; D is perhaps TRBD2 (6 bases). V lost 4 bases and J 0 bases, leaving 13 bases between the germline ends. Looked up from germline, CDR1 is MNHNY and CDR2 is SVGAGI (reference sequence). The CDR3 is made up of 15 amino acids. The DNA of the CDR3 is TGTGCCAGCAGTTCCCCTAGCGATAGCTCCTACGAGCAGTACGTC. As protein: CASSSPSDSSYEQYV.

J is TRBJ1-4 and V is TRBV19, with 9 bases fitting TRBD1. The length of the CDR3 is 16 residues. After removal of 5 bases from V and 7 bases from J, the junction contained 11 bases not matched to a gene. Germline V gene sequence: CDR1 LNHDA, CDR2 SQIVND (reference sequence). The CDR3 bases are TGTGCCAGTAGTGCCGTGGACAGGGGCCGGGGTGAAAAACTGTTTTTT. Amino acids: CASSAVDRGRGEKLFF.

The gene calls are TRBV5-1 and TRBJ1-1; D may be TRBD1 (6 bases). V was shortened by 0 bases and J by 0 bases, with 27 bases between the two germline ends. CDR3 length: 21 amino acids. Looked up from germline, CDR1 is SGHRS and CDR2 is YFSETQ. This chain's CDR3 is CASSLVRQAHTSGTMNTEAFF. In nucleotides, the CDR3 is TGCGCCAGCAGCTTGGTTCGACAGGCACACACATCTGGGACAATGAACACTGAAGCTTTCTTT.

J is TRBJ1-1 and V is TRBV29-1; perhaps TRBD1 as D (6 bases). V was clipped by 5 bases and J by 2 bases, with 9 bases between them. Germline V lookup: CDR1 SQVTM, CDR2 ANQGSEA. The length of the CDR3 is 12 residues. The CDR3 DNA reads TGCAGCGTTCGTGGGACAAACACTGAAGCTTTCTTT. Residues: CSVRGTNTEAFF. Combining the CDR3 with reference TRBV29-1 and TRBJ1-1 gives the whole variable domain SAVISQKPSRDICQRGTSLTIQCQVDSQVTMMFWYRQQPGQSLTLIATANQGSEATYESGFVIDKFPISRPNLTFSTLTVSNMSPEDSSIYLCSVRGTNTEAFFGQGTRLTVV.

The J gene is TRBJ1-2, the V gene TRBV6-1; 9 nucleotides match TRBD1. Germline CDR1 is MNHNS and CDR2 is SASEGT. V was clipped by 3 bases and J by 1 base; unmatched bases: 3. The CDR3 length is 15 residues. This CDR3 reads CASSEATGGNYGYTF. DNA of the CDR3: TGTGCCAGCAGTGAGGCGACAGGGGGTAACTATGGCTACACCTTC.

About this clone itself: Within the sample, other DNA sequences also encode this same CDR3. The CDR3 region has the DNA TGCGCCAGCAGCTTCTCGGGTGACTATGGCTACACCTTC. It codes for CASSFSGDYGYTF. The chain employs TRBV5-1 and TRBJ1-2; D is unresolved. The CDR3 runs 13 residues. V dropped 2 bases and J dropped 3 bases, with 8 bases sitting between them. Germline CDR1 and CDR2: SGHRS and YFSETQ.

The genes are TRBV6-5 and TRBJ1-4; TRBD1 is a possible D gene (6 bases). CDR1 is MNHEY, CDR2 SVGAGI, per germline. V was trimmed by 6 bases and J by 5 bases, leaving 16 bases between them. CDR3 length: 15 amino acids. CDR3 in DNA: TGTGCCAGCAGATACGGACGGACAGAGAATGAAAAACTGTTTTTT. It specifies CASRYGRTENEKLFF.